The rows below give T cell receptor beta chains drawn from one sample of a study of regulatory T cells in long-lasting Graves disease. TCRdb ran MiXCR on the multiplex PCR reads and lists one entry per CDR3 protein. The sample lists 400,000 to 500,000 distinct CDR3 sequences; under 25% were seen once. The source was peripheral blood mononuclear cells (PBMCs), collected when the disease was refractory, from a patient treated with antithyroid drugs. The origin of the receptors is a female donor with Graves disease. CDR3s include the opening cysteine and the closing phenylalanine or tryptophan. Fields, in order: J gene, D gene, V gene, clone size, CDR3 DNA, CDR3 protein. D genes are given only for firm matches. Only part of the rows carry a size: once, few, many, or a class if the clone is expanded.

>TRBJ2-6|-|TRBV20-1|-
TGCAGTGCTGGGCGAACGTCTGGGGCCAACGTCCTGACTTTC
CSAGRTSGANVLTF
>TRBJ1-1|TRBD1|TRBV29-1|few
TGCAGCCGTCTCCCCCATCGACGACAGGGAACGAACACTGAAGCTTTCTTT
CSRLPHRRQGTNTEAFF
>TRBJ1-5|-|TRBV9|few
TGTGCCAGCAGCGCCACAGGGATGGGGAGCAATCAGCCCCAGCATTTT
CASSATGMGSNQPQHF
>TRBJ1-2|TRBD1|TRBV25-1|few
TGTGCCAGCAGTGTGGGAGGGGGCACTGGCTACACCTTC
CASSVGGGTGYTF
>TRBJ1-2|TRBD1|TRBV6-2/TRBV6-3|many
TGTGCCAGCAGTCCGGGACAGGGCGTTAACTATGGCTACACCTTC
CASSPGQGVNYGYTF
>TRBJ1-3|-|TRBV7-9|-
TGTGCCAGCGGGGACCGGGGAAACACCATATATTTT
CASGDRGNTIYF
>TRBJ1-2|-|TRBV4-3|once
TGCGCCAGCAGCCAAGGGGGGCAGGGAACCCTCTATGGCTACACCTTC
CASSQGGQGTLYGYTF
>TRBJ1-5|TRBD1|TRBV2|many
TGTGCCAGCAGTGATAGGGGGCTGATGCCCCAGCATTTT
CASSDRGLMPQHF
>TRBJ2-2|-|TRBV6-5|-
TGTGCCAGCAGTTGGCGTGGGGGCGGGGAGCTGTTTTTT
CASSWRGGGELFF
>TRBJ1-2|-|TRBV30|few
TGTGCCTGGAGTGTACTCAGACGCGCGAATGACTACACCTTC
CAWSVLRRANDYTF
>TRBJ2-7|-|TRBV27|many
TGTGCCAGCAGTGGACTCTCTTCCTACGAGCAGTACTTC
CASSGLSSYEQYF
>TRBJ2-2|TRBD1|TRBV9|-
TGTGCCAGCAGCGCCCCATCGGGACAGGGAAACACCGGGGAGCTGTTTTTT
CASSAPSGQGNTGELFF
>TRBJ2-7|TRBD1|TRBV29-1|-
TGCAGCGTGGGGACAGGGGTGTACGAGCAGTACTTC
CSVGTGVYEQYF
>TRBJ1-1|TRBD1|TRBV19|many
TGCGCCAGCAGCGTGGGACAGGGGAACACTGAAGCTTTCTTT
CASSVGQGNTEAFF
>TRBJ1-5|-|TRBV12-3/TRBV12-4|many
TGTGCCAGCAGTTTTCCAGGAGGAAATCAGCCCCAGCATTTT
CASSFPGGNQPQHF
>TRBJ2-1|-|TRBV15|-
TGTGCCACCAGCAGGTCGGGACAATACTACAATGAGCAGTTCTTC
CATSRSGQYYNEQFF
>TRBJ2-3|TRBD2|TRBV7-9|few
TGTGCCAGCAGCTCAAGGGGACTAGCGGGAGCCCTAGATACGCAGTATTTT
CASSSRGLAGALDTQYF
>TRBJ2-5|-|TRBV6-1|many
TGTGCCAGCAGCGGAGTTGTTGGCCAAGAGACCCAGTACTTC
CASSGVVGQETQYF
>TRBJ2-7|TRBD2|TRBV20-1|many
TGCAGTGCTCTTCCTAGCGGCAATATTTTTAAGCAGTACTTC
CSALPSGNIFKQYF
>TRBJ2-1|-|TRBV27|-
TGTGCCAGCAGTTTAGCGGGGGCCAATGAGCAGTTCTTC
CASSLAGANEQFF
>TRBJ2-7|-|TRBV29-1|-
TGCAGCGTTGAGGTGAGCTCCTACGAGCAGTACTTC
CSVEVSSYEQYF
>TRBJ2-5|TRBD2|TRBV7-8|many
TGTGCCAGCAGCTTAGGGGGGACTAGCGGTCCCTCGGAGACCCAGTACTTC
CASSLGGTSGPSETQYF
>TRBJ2-7|-|TRBV6-9|-
TGTGCCAGCAGTTACGGACCTCTCTACGAGCAGTACTTC
CASSYGPLYEQYF
>TRBJ1-2|-|TRBV19|many
TGTGCCAGTAGTACGTCTGGGGGGCAGATAGACATCTTC
CASSTSGGQIDIF
>TRBJ1-4|-|TRBV11-2|-
TGTGCCAGCAGCCTCCGACCAACTAATGAAAAACTGTTTTTT
CASSLRPTNEKLFF
>TRBJ2-7|-|TRBV5-1|-
TGCGCCAGCGCGGAGGGCTACGAGCAGTACTTC
CASAEGYEQYF
>TRBJ2-6|TRBD2|TRBV5-1|few
TGCGCCAGCAGCACCCGCGGGACTAGCGGGGTCCCCAGCTCTGGGGCCAACGTCCTGACTTTC
CASSTRGTSGVPSSGANVLTF
>TRBJ1-5|-|TRBV5-6|-
TGTGCCAGCAGCCTTTCCCCAACCGGAACCCAGCATTTT
CASSLSPTGTQHF
>TRBJ2-1|TRBD2|TRBV4-2|few
TGTGCCAGCAGCCTCCTAGCGGGAGAGAACAATGAGCAGTTCTTC
CASSLLAGENNEQFF
>TRBJ2-7|TRBD1|TRBV28|many
TGTGCCAGCAGTCCACAGGGGCACTACGAGCAGTACTTC
CASSPQGHYEQYF
>TRBJ2-3|TRBD1|TRBV2|-
TGTGCCAGCAGTGACCCCGAGGGACAGCGCACAGATACGCAGTATTTT
CASSDPEGQRTDTQYF
>TRBJ1-1|TRBD1|TRBV19|-
TGTGCCAGTAGCTCTACCGGGACAGGGGTTCAAGCTTTCTTT
CASSSTGTGVQAFF
>TRBJ1-4|-|TRBV5-1|many
TGCGCCAGCAGCTTCGAGGGCTGGGATGAAAAACTGTTTTTT
CASSFEGWDEKLFF
>TRBJ1-5|-|TRBV6-1|-
TGTGCCAGCAGTCCACTGGGTCGGACAGCCGTACCGTACTTTAGCAATCAGCCCCAGCATTTT
CASSPLGRTAVPYFSNQPQHF
>TRBJ2-1|TRBD2|TRBV29-1|-
TGCAGCGGGAGGGGAGGGGACGGGTTCTCCTACAATGAGCAGTTCTTC
CSGRGGDGFSYNEQFF
>TRBJ2-2|-|TRBV7-2|few
TGTGCCAGCAGCTTAGGCTGGGGCGGGGAGCTGTTTTTT
CASSLGWGGELFF
>TRBJ2-5|-|TRBV19|once
TGTGCCAGTAGTAGAGGTTTCCCCAACAATGAGCAGTACTTC
CASSRGFPNNEQYF
>TRBJ1-5|-|TRBV5-1|-
TGCGCCAGCAGGGGGGGGGGCCCTGATAGCAATCAGCCCCAGCATTTT
CASRGGGPDSNQPQHF
>TRBJ1-3|-|TRBV7-9|-
TGTGCCAGCAGCTTAGAATCCGGTGTCGGAAACACCATATATTTT
CASSLESGVGNTIYF
>TRBJ2-7|-|TRBV5-1|few
TGCGCCAGCAGCTTGGAGGCCAGCTTTTCCTACGAGCAGTACTTC
CASSLEASFSYEQYF
>TRBJ2-3|-|TRBV20-1|few
TGCAGTGCTAGATCCCCTCCGGGAACAGATACGCAGTATTTT
CSARSPPGTDTQYF
>TRBJ1-2|-|TRBV6-1|many
TGTGCCAGCAGCGAACAGGGCTACGGCTACACCTTC
CASSEQGYGYTF
>TRBJ2-7|TRBD2|TRBV27|many
TGTGCCAGCAGGGATCTGGGACTAGCGGGGAACGGCGAGCAGTACTTC
CASRDLGLAGNGEQYF
>TRBJ1-2|-|TRBV6-1|many
TGTGCCAGCAGCCACAGCCAAACCCAGTTGGACTATGGCTACACCTTC
CASSHSQTQLDYGYTF
>TRBJ2-7|-|TRBV12-3/TRBV12-4|many
TGTGCCAGCAGTCCAGAACTAGCTCGAGAGCAGTACTTC
CASSPELAREQYF